Following are 12 T cell receptor beta chains from one sample sequenced in a study of shared clonotypes between healthy human individuals. Data came from immunoSEQ multiplex PCR; TCRdb stores just in-frame clones and leaves some out. The data hold about 1.1 million clones, with around three quarters observed a single time. Input material: memory CD4+ T cells from PBMCs. Noted subset: CD45RA-negative fraction. These receptors all come from a man younger than 30 in good health. Some clones in this sample may be carry-over from other donors' samples.

CDR3 in DNA: TGTGCCATCAGTGAGTCGACAGCTTACAATGAGCAGTTCTTC. Amino acids: CAISESTAYNEQFF. The rearrangement joins TRBV10-3 to TRBJ2-1, with a tentative D call TRBD1 (5 bases). V was clipped by 0 bases and J by 4 bases, with 7 bases between them. This CDR3 is 14 amino acids long. Germline V gives CDR1 ENHRY, CDR2 SYGVKD.

This clone was counted only a few times. The chain combines TRBV4-3 with TRBJ1-1, with D perhaps matching TRBD1 (5 bases). Germline assignment: CDR1 LGHNA and CDR2 YSLEER. The V end was cut by 0 bases, the J end by 7 bases, with 12 bases between. The CDR3 runs 14 residues. In DNA form, the CDR3 reads TGCGCCAGCAGCCAAGACGCCCCGGGGGATGAAGCTTTCTTT. It encodes CASSQDAPGDEAFF.

J is TRBJ2-2 and V is TRBV14, with a possible D match to TRBD1 (6 bases). The germline V and J ends were trimmed by 6 bases and 4 bases, with 15 bases remaining between them. Germline CDR1 SGHDN, CDR2 FVKESK. The CDR3 runs 15 residues. The CDR3: CASRPRGPITGELFF. For the CDR3, the DNA is TGTGCCAGCAGACCCAGGGGACCCATCACCGGGGAGCTGTTTTTT.

The CDR3 here is CASSRDGDYEQYF. The CDR3 nucleotides read TGCGCCAGCAGTCGGGACGGCGACTACGAGCAGTACTTC. The rearrangement links TRBV10-1 to TRBJ2-7; possibly TRBD1 or TRBD2 for D (5 bases each). Trimming stripped 5 bases from V and 3 bases from J, with 11 bases between. CDR1 is WNHNN, CDR2 SYGVQD, per germline (reference sequence). This CDR3 region has 13 residues.

Turning to this clone: A read error is likely, as this CDR3 ends without the conserved phenylalanine or tryptophan. The DNA is omitted, as the CDR3 cannot be located on it reliably, and the CDR3 follows TCRdb's listing. The chain recombines TRBV5-6 with TRBJ1-1; the table's D call, TRBD1, has no DNA check behind it. Germline V gene data show CDR1 as SGHDT and CDR2 as YYEEEE. The CDR3 contains 14 residues when both ends are counted. CDR3 residues: CASSSWDRGTEDFL.

CDR3 coding DNA: TGTGCCAGCAGCTTGGGGGGAGGGTCGAACCACGAGCAGTACTTC. Protein sequence: CASSLGGGSNHEQYF. This chain links TRBV5-4 with TRBJ2-7; the match to TRBD2 covers 7 bases. Germline CDR1 SGHNT, CDR2 YYREEE (reference sequence). V lost 0 bases, J lost 5 bases, and 8 bases stayed unmatched. CDR3 length equals 15 residues. The entire variable domain, with the rest obtained from reference TRBV5-4 and TRBJ2-7, is as follows: ETGVTQSPTHLIKTRGQQVTLRCSSQSGHNTVSWYQQALGQGPQFIFQYYREEENGRGNFPPRFSGLQFPNYSSELNVNALELDDSALYLCASSLGGGSNHEQYFGPGTRLTVT.

The rearrangement joins TRBV5-4 to TRBJ1-2; D is unclear. Germline lookup yields CDR1 SGHNT and CDR2 YYREEE (reference sequence). This CDR3 comprises 13 residues. V dropped 0 bases and J dropped 4 bases, with 7 bases sitting between them. The CDR3 DNA follows: TGTGCCAGCAGCTTGGAGAGAACCTATGGCTACACCTTC. Amino acid sequence: CASSLERTYGYTF.

The chain combines TRBV5-6 with TRBJ1-4, with 7 nucleotides matching TRBD1. This CDR3 is 14 amino acids long. Germline V lookup: CDR1 SGHDT, CDR2 YYEEEE. V lost 0 bases and J lost 8; bases outside the gene matches: 4. In DNA form, the CDR3 reads TGTGCCAGCAGCTTGGCGGGACAGAGGGAAAAACTGTTTTTT. This translates into CASSLAGQREKLFF.

The rearrangement uses TRBV19 and TRBJ2-2; D is unresolved. Germline V gene lookup returns CDR1 LNHDA and CDR2 SQIVND (reference sequence). V shed 11 bases and J shed 2 bases, with 12 bases lying between them. CDR3 length: 13 residues. The CDR3 reads CASIPANTGELFF. CDR3 in DNA: TGTGCCTCGATTCCCGCTAACACCGGGGAGCTGTTTTTT.

The chain joins TRBV6-6 to TRBJ2-5; 9 bases align to TRBD2. V was clipped by 5 bases and J by 6 bases; unmatched bases: 10. Germline CDR1 and CDR2: MNHNY and SVGAGI (reference sequence). This CDR3 is 15 amino acids long. The CDR3 sequence: CASSGDGGLAKTQYF. The CDR3 coding sequence is TGTGCCAGCAGTGGGGACGGCGGACTAGCGAAGACCCAGTACTTC.

The rearrangement uses TRBV7-9 and TRBJ1-3; D gene unclear. The V gene's germline CDR1 is SEHNR and CDR2 FQNEAQ (reference sequence). Deletions cut 5 bases from V and 4 bases from J, with 12 bases between. The CDR3 consists of 14 residues. The CDR3 sequence: CASSPIWSGNTIYF. In DNA form, the CDR3 reads TGTGCCAGCAGCCCAATATGGTCAGGAAACACCATATATTTT.

The rearrangement joins TRBV5-1 to TRBJ2-5; D gene uncertain. This CDR3 is built from 9 residues. V was cut by 7 bases and J by 7 bases, with 5 bases left in between. Germline lookup yields CDR1 SGHRS and CDR2 YFSETQ. In DNA form, the CDR3 reads TGCGCCAGCGGTTGGACCCAGTACTTC. Amino acid sequence: CASGWTQYF.